These 9 T cell receptor beta chains were sequenced from one sample in a study of CD8+CD57+ T cells in acquired aplastic anemia. Investigators profiled TCR beta VDJ and CDR3 from genomic DNA template. TCRdb independently ran MiXCR on the reads; one entry per CDR3 protein. The sample holds under 200,000 distinct CDR3 sequences, around half seen once. Before being chosen for sequencing, patients had shown CD8+CD57+ cell expansion by flow cytometry. The specimen sequenced was sorted CD4+, CD8+, or CD8+CD57+ T cells (not recorded which) from PBMCs. These receptor sequences come from a human donor with aplastic anemia.

As for this clonotype: This sequence may be a read error, since a much larger clone differs from it by one base. The chain carries TRBV11-3 and TRBJ2-2; possibly TRBD2 for D (6 bases). The CDR3 covers 13 residues. The germline CDR1 and CDR2 sequences are SGHNT and YENEEA. In DNA, the CDR3 is TGTGCCAGCAGCTTCTCCCGGACCGGGGGGCTGTTTTTT. Translation: CASSFSRTGGLFF.

Comments on this clonotype: The junction does not match germline at one end; this may be a read error. The chain employs TRBV20-1 and TRBJ2-2; TRBD2 might be the D (5 bases). The CDR3 is 14 residues long. Germline V gene sequence: CDR1 DFQATT, CDR2 SNEGSKA (reference sequence). CDR3 region: CSARDYSRTGELFF. The CDR3 DNA sequence: TGCAGTGCCAGAGACTACTCCCGGACCGGGGAGCTGTTTTTT.

About this clonotype itself: This may stem from a read error, because a much larger clone lies one nucleotide away. The gene calls are TRBV10-3 and TRBJ1-5; D unresolved. Germline-derived CDR1 and CDR2 are ENHRY and SYGVKD. The CDR3 has 15 amino acids. The CDR3 DNA sequence: TGTGCCAGCAGTTACCCGAGTGGATCTCATCAGCCCCAGCATTTT. Amino acid sequence: CASSYPSGSHQPQHF.

This clonotype was seen at least ten times. The CDR3 coding sequence is TGTGCCAGCAGCCAGACAGGGTTCAATCAGCCCCAGCATTTT. Amino acid sequence: CASSQTGFNQPQHF. The chain couples TRBV25-1 to TRBJ1-5; TRBD1 agrees at 7 bases. Trimming cost V 6 bases and J 3 bases; bases outside gene matches: 5. Per the germline V gene, CDR1 is MGHDK and CDR2 is SYGVNS. CDR3 size: 14 residues.

About this clonotype itself: It may be a read error: a sequence one base away is much more abundant. The CDR3 bases are TGTGCCAGCAGCCAAGTTCGCCTAGCGGGAGGGGAAGAGCAGTACTTC. It encodes CASSQVRLAGGEEQYF. The genes are TRBV4-2 and TRBJ2-7, with 12 bases identical to TRBD2. CDR3 length: 16 residues. Trimming removed 1 base from V and 7 bases from J; junction bases left unmatched: 8. Germline values: CDR1 LGHNA, CDR2 YNFKEQ.

The chain is built from TRBV5-6 and TRBJ1-2; 11 bases map to TRBD1. In germline, CDR1 is SGHDT, CDR2 YYEEEE. Unmatched junction bases numbered 5, after V lost 4 bases and J lost 6 bases. The CDR3 runs 14 residues. CDR3 sequence reads: CASSIRDRGDGYTF. CDR3 nucleotide sequence: TGTGCCAGCAGCATAAGGGACAGGGGGGATGGCTACACCTTC.

This clonotype was recorded at least ten times. This chain connects TRBV7-2 to TRBJ1-5; 9 nucleotides match TRBD1. Germline loops: CDR1 SGHTA, CDR2 FQGNSA. There are 14 residues in the CDR3. V gave up 5 bases and J gave up 6 bases; unmatched junction bases: 5. The CDR3 DNA reads as TGTGCCAGCAGCCTGACAGGGGGAGCTCAGCCCCAGCATTTT. It is translated as CASSLTGGAQPQHF.

This clonotype was counted many times. The rearrangement uses TRBV3-1 and TRBJ1-6; D not resolved. The germline CDR1 and CDR2 sequences are LGHDT and YNNKEL (reference sequence). The CDR3 extends over 13 amino acids. V lost 2 bases to trimming and J lost 7 bases, with 6 bases between them. The CDR3 DNA reads as TGTGCCAGCAGCCAATACGAGAATTCACCCCTCCACTTT. As protein: CASSQYENSPLHF.

This clonotype was observed many times. CDR3 coding DNA: TGTGCCAGCAGACGGGAGGGCATCCAGTTCTTC. This encodes CASRREGIQFF. The genes are TRBV6-1 and TRBJ2-1; TRBD2 matches at 8 bases. The CDR3 sequence is 11 residues long. The J segment lost 13 bases and the V segment lost 6 bases, leaving 5 bases of the junction unmatched. CDR1 and CDR2 (germline): MNHNS, SASEGT.